A selection of T cell receptor beta chains follows, all from one sample in a study of type 1 and type 2 diabetes patients. TCRdb redid the calling of the multiplex PCR reads with MiXCR, one entry per CDR3 protein. This sample carries 250,000 or so distinct CDR3 sequences, 47% of them seen once, and the ten largest clones take roughly 13%. Sequencing was performed on peripheral blood mononuclear cells (PBMCs). These receptors originate from a young man with type 2 diabetes. CDR3s include the opening cysteine and the closing phenylalanine or tryptophan. D genes are given only for firm matches. The size of a clone is reported for some rows only, either as once, few or many, or as a class for expanded clones.

abundance | j_gene | v_gene | d_gene | len | CDR3nt | CDR3aa
many | TRBJ1-2 | TRBV15 | - | 13 | TGTGCCACCAGCAGAGCTGGGGACTATGGCTACACCTTC | CATSRAGDYGYTF
- | TRBJ2-7 | TRBV7-3 | TRBD2 | 17 | TGTGCCAGCAGCGTTACTAGCGGGGGGGTCGGCACCTACGAGCAGTACTTC | CASSVTSGGVGTYEQYF
- | TRBJ1-2 | TRBV10-1 | TRBD1 | 15 | TGCGCCAGCAGTGCCCGACAGGGGAAGTACGATGGCTACACCTTC | CASSARQGKYDGYTF
- | TRBJ1-4 | TRBV2 | - | 14 | TGTGCCAGCAGTGAAAGGGGCACTAATGAAAAACTGTTTTTT | CASSERGTNEKLFF
- | TRBJ2-7 | TRBV4-1 | TRBD2 | 16 | TGCGCCAGCAGCCAAGCTAGCGGGGGGGCCTTGGACGAGCAGTACTTC | CASSQASGGALDEQYF
- | TRBJ2-3 | TRBV2 | TRBD2 | 14 | TGTGCCAGCAGCCCACTAGCGGGCACAGATACGCAGTATTTT | CASSPLAGTDTQYF
- | TRBJ2-1 | TRBV29-1 | TRBD2 | 15 | TGCAGCGTTGAAGTGGCTAGCGGGAGGGAGTATGAGCAGTTCTTC | CSVEVASGREYEQFF
- | TRBJ1-1 | TRBV6-2/TRBV6-3 | - | 14 | TGTGCCAGCAGTTACTCAAATGACCAGGACGAAGCTTTCTTT | CASSYSNDQDEAFF
- | TRBJ2-1 | TRBV7-9 | - | 13 | TGTGCCAGCAGCTTTAGTATCGGAGAGAGGCAGTTCTTC | CASSFSIGERQFF
few | TRBJ2-1 | TRBV7-3 | TRBD2 | 15 | TGTGCCAGCAGCACATCCGGGACTAGCGGGGATGAGCAGTTCTTC | CASSTSGTSGDEQFF
- | TRBJ2-1 | TRBV27 | - | 15 | TGTGCCAGCAGTTTACTGAGTCAGGGTAAAAATGAGCAGTTCTTC | CASSLLSQGKNEQFF
- | TRBJ1-1 | TRBV2 | - | 12 | TGTGCCAGCAGCCAAGCAGGGGCTGAAGCTTTCTTT | CASSQAGAEAFF
- | TRBJ1-2 | TRBV29-1 | - | 12 | TGCAGCGTCACTCAGAGTAACTATGGCTACACCTTC | CSVTQSNYGYTF
- | TRBJ1-6 | TRBV2 | TRBD1 | 16 | TGTGCCAGCAGTGAGGAGGGACAGCCTTATAATTCACCCCTCCACTTT | CASSEEGQPYNSPLHF
- | TRBJ2-7 | TRBV6-6 | - | 15 | TGCGCCAGCAGCCGAACTTTGCCGAGCTCCTACGAGCAGTACTTC | CASSRTLPSSYEQYF
- | TRBJ1-2 | TRBV6-5 | TRBD1 | 14 | TGTGCCAGCAAACTCAACAGGGGGCCGGTTGGCTACACCTTC | CASKLNRGPVGYTF
- | TRBJ1-2 | TRBV7-9 | - | 11 | TGTGCCAGCAGCCCCCTCGATGGCTACACCTTC | CASSPLDGYTF
- | TRBJ2-1 | TRBV27 | - | 12 | TGTGCCAGCAGGCACTCAAACAATGAGCAGTTCTTC | CASRHSNNEQFF
once | TRBJ1-1 | TRBV7-2 | - | 14 | TGTGCCAGCAGCTTGGACAGAGGGAACACTGAAGCTTTCTTT | CASSLDRGNTEAFF
- | TRBJ2-5 | TRBV12-3/TRBV12-4 | - | 14 | TGTGCCAGCAGTTTAATAGGACTTGAAGAGACCCAGTACTTC | CASSLIGLEETQYF
- | TRBJ2-7 | TRBV29-1 | - | 14 | TGCAGCGCTACCGTCGGGGAGCCGTCCTACGAGCAGTACTTC | CSATVGEPSYEQYF
- | TRBJ1-6 | TRBV7-2 | - | 13 | TGTGCCACCAGGACAGTCTATAATTCACCCCTCCACTTT | CATRTVYNSPLHF
many | TRBJ1-1 | TRBV2 | - | 13 | TGTGCCAGCTTGTGGAGGGTGAACACTGAAGCTTTCTTT | CASLWRVNTEAFF
- | TRBJ2-3 | TRBV25-1 | - | 17 | TGTGCCAGCAACGGCGGGAAGGTATCGGACGGCACAGATACGCAGTATTTT | CASNGGKVSDGTDTQYF